One and the same sample provided the 13 T cell receptor beta chains below, sequenced in a study of blood T cell repertoires in COVID-19. TCRdb's copy holds only in-frame clones and misses some; the assay was immunoSEQ multiplex PCR. The sample lists about 140,000 clones; under 90% were seen once. The sample was peripheral blood. These receptors all stem from a human donor in a cohort sampled during active COVID-19.

This chain connects TRBV18 to TRBJ2-3, with D uncertain. Germline V gene sequence: CDR1 KGHSH, CDR2 LQKENI. The V end lost 0 bases, the J end lost 7 bases, and 5 bases lay between the germline ends. The CDR3 contains 12 residues. CDR3 residues: CASSPPTYTQYF. The CDR3 DNA reads as TGTGCCAGCTCACCACCGACTTATACGCAGTATTTT.

This rearrangement joins TRBV28 to TRBJ2-7, with a possible D match to TRBD1 (5 bases). Trimming took 8 bases from V and 0 from J, leaving 11 bases between them. Germline lookup yields CDR1 MDHEN and CDR2 SYDVKM. The CDR3 has 13 amino acids. The chain's CDR3 is CASGAAPSYEQYF. The CDR3 nucleotides are TGTGCCAGCGGGGCGGCCCCCTCCTACGAGCAGTACTTC.

The V and J genes are TRBV9 and TRBJ1-1; the match to TRBD1 covers 7 bases. CDR1 and CDR2 from the germline V gene are SGDLS and YYNGEE. V trimming: 2 bases; J trimming: 5 bases; junction bases outside the gene matches: 6. CDR3 size: 14 residues. The CDR3 loop is CASSVGQAGTEAFF. CDR3 DNA sequence: TGTGCCAGCAGCGTTGGACAGGCGGGAACTGAAGCTTTCTTT.

The V call is TRBV6-5, the J call TRBJ1-6; D might be TRBD1 (6 bases). The germline V gene has CDR1 MNHEY and CDR2 SVGAGI. V dropped 6 bases and J dropped 8 bases, with 17 bases sitting between them. The CDR3 contains 15 residues. Written as DNA, the CDR3 is TGTGCCAGCAGGGACGGGGGGGGCGTTTATTCACCCCTCCACTTT. Encoded protein: CASRDGGGVYSPLHF.

This chain connects TRBV6-2 or TRBV6-3 to TRBJ2-5; weak D call: TRBD2 (6 bases). Germline V gene lookup returns CDR1 MNHEY and CDR2 SVGEGT. This CDR3 is 15 amino acids long. The V end lost 3 bases, the J end lost 1 base, and 12 bases lay between the germline ends. Written as DNA, the CDR3 is TGTGCCAGCAGTTATGTCTCAGCGGGCCAAGAGACCCAGTACTTC. Its translation is CASSYVSAGQETQYF.

V gene TRBV6-1 combines with J gene TRBJ1-1; tentative D call: TRBD1 (5 bases). Trimming pared 1 base from V and 11 bases from J, leaving 32 bases between. The CDR3 has 19 amino acids. The germline V gene encodes CDR1 MNHNS and CDR2 SASEGT. CDR3 protein: CASSEGRQGGLTYRKGAFF. Written as DNA, the CDR3 is TGTGCCAGCAGTGAAGGGCGGCAGGGAGGACTTACTTACAGGAAGGGGGCTTTCTTT.

The chain has TRBV12-5 and TRBJ2-2; 9 bases map to TRBD2. The CDR3 runs 17 residues. V lost 3 bases and J lost 6; bases outside the gene matches: 11. Germline-derived CDR1 and CDR2 are LGHNT and FRNRAP. CDR3 sequence (DNA): TGTGCTAGTGGTTTTTATAGCGGGGGTTTAGTTCCCGGGGAGCTGTTTTTT. This encodes CASGFYSGGLVPGELFF.

This chain joins TRBV7-2 and TRBJ2-6, with TRBD1 matching 10 bases. V trimming: 0 bases; J trimming: 2 bases; junction bases outside the gene matches: 4. CDR1 and CDR2 from the germline V gene are SGHTA and FQGNSA. The length of the CDR3 is 18 residues. The CDR3 DNA is TGTGCCAGCAGCTTAGCTTGGACAGGGGGAACTGGGGCCAACGTCCTGACTTTC. It codes for CASSLAWTGGTGANVLTF. Filled out from reference TRBV7-2 and TRBJ2-6, the complete variable domain reads GAGVSQSPSNKVTEKGKDVELRCDPISGHTALYWYRQSLGQGLEFLIYFQGNSAPDKSGLPSDRFSAERTGGSVSTLTIQRTQQEDSAVYLCASSLAWTGGTGANVLTFGAGSRLTVL.

This chain uses TRBV5-1 with TRBJ2-1, with D maybe TRBD1 (7 bases). CDR3 size: 19 residues. Germline V gene data show CDR1 as SGHRS and CDR2 as YFSETQ. V was pared by 0 bases and J by 7 bases, with 26 bases between. The CDR3 loop is CASSLARGGGTTNENEQFF. As DNA, the CDR3 is TGCGCCAGCAGCTTGGCCCGAGGAGGGGGCACTACGAATGAGAATGAGCAGTTCTTC.

The chain links TRBV10-2 to TRBJ1-1; D gene uncertain. The CDR3 is 12 residues long. Germline V CDR1 and CDR2: WSHSY, SAAADI. Trimming took 1 base from V and 4 from J, leaving 4 bases between them. CDR3 DNA: TGCGCCAGCAGTGAGTACAGCACTGAAGCTTTCTTT. It yields the protein CASSEYSTEAFF.

The CDR3 DNA is TGCGCCAGCAGCGTGGAGGGCAGGGTAATAGACGAGCAGTACTTC. Amino acid sequence: CASSVEGRVIDEQYF. The chain employs TRBV5-1 and TRBJ2-7; D possibly corresponds to TRBD2 (6 bases). The CDR3 is 15 residues long. The V and J ends lost 4 bases and 5 bases respectively, with 19 bases between them. The germline V gene has CDR1 SGHRS and CDR2 YFSETQ.

The chain has TRBV3-1 (or the pseudogene TRBV3-2) and TRBJ1-4, with D possibly matching TRBD1 (6 bases). The length of the CDR3 is 14 residues. V was pared by 1 base and J by 11 bases, with 14 bases between. The germline V gene has CDR1 LGHDT and CDR2 YNNKEL (reference sequence). The DNA for the CDR3 is TGTGCCAGCAGCCAAGGACAGGCCCCTGGGAAACTGTTTTTT. It translates to CASSQGQAPGKLFF.

The chain links TRBV6-5 to TRBJ2-5, with a possible D match to TRBD1 (6 bases). Germline V CDR1 and CDR2: MNHEY, SVGAGI. This CDR3 has 13 residues. The ends were cut back, 6 bases at V and 4 bases at J, with 12 bases in the middle. CDR3 DNA sequence: TGTGCCAGCAGCGACGGACAGAGAGAGACCCAGTACTTC. Residues: CASSDGQRETQYF.